The 17 T cell receptor beta chains below were found in one sample sequenced in a study of cytomegalovirus exposure and HLA in healthy donors. Assay: immunoSEQ multiplex PCR; the TCRdb copy retains only in-frame clones and omits some. The table shows 71,000 or so clones, with around 94% occurring only once. Sequences were obtained from PBMCs. These receptors came from a woman younger than 35 in good health and CMV-seronegative.

The chain carries TRBV7-3 and TRBJ2-5, with 9 bases that match TRBD1. With V trimmed by 5 bases and J by 6 bases, 4 bases remained unmatched. Germline V lookup: CDR1 SGHTA, CDR2 FQGTGA. This CDR3 is 13 amino acids long. The CDR3 region has the DNA TGTGCCAGCAGCCCGGGACAGGGACAGACCCAGTACTTC. Translated: CASSPGQGQTQYF. Looking up the rest from reference TRBV7-3 and TRBJ2-5 gives the full variable domain: GAGVSQTPSNKVTEKGKYVELRCDPISGHTALYWYRQSLGQGPEFLIYFQGTGAADDSGLPNDRFFAVRPEGSVSTLKIQRTERGDSAVYLCASSPGQGQTQYFGPGTRLLVL.

The rearrangement joins TRBV10-2 to TRBJ2-1; the match to TRBD2 covers 7 bases. This CDR3 has 11 amino acids. The germline V gene encodes CDR1 WSHSY and CDR2 SAAADI. The ends lost 4 bases at V and 15 bases at J; junction bases unmatched: 6. This CDR3 reads CASSGTRDLFF. CDR3 in DNA: TGCGCCAGCAGTGGGACTAGAGATCTGTTCTTC.

This chain connects TRBV6-6 to TRBJ1-3, with a weak D call TRBD1 (6 bases). The CDR3 length is 14 residues. Germline loops: CDR1 MNHNY, CDR2 SVGAGI (reference sequence). The V end lost 6 bases, the J end lost 2 bases, and 11 bases lay between the germline ends. The CDR3 DNA is TGTGCCAGCAGCTTATGGACAGCTGGAAACACCATATATTTT. Its protein product is CASSLWTAGNTIYF.

V gene TRBV2 combines with J gene TRBJ2-5; 9 positions agree with TRBD2. Per germline, CDR1 SNHLY and CDR2 FYNNEI. After removal of 5 bases from V and 5 bases from J, the junction contained 9 bases not matched to a gene. The CDR3 has 15 residues. CDR3 loop: CASSLPGLARETQYF. DNA for the CDR3: TGTGCCAGCAGTCTCCCGGGACTAGCTCGGGAGACCCAGTACTTC.

This rearrangement joins TRBV7-9 to TRBJ2-7, with TRBD1 identical over 9 bases. In germline, CDR1 is SEHNR, CDR2 FQNEAQ (reference sequence). The CDR3 consists of 15 residues. With 5 bases clipped from V and 2 bases from J, the junction kept 7 bases outside the gene matches. In DNA form, the CDR3 reads TGTGCCAGCAGCCCAAGGGACAGGGATACCTACGAGCAGTACTTC. Translated: CASSPRDRDTYEQYF.

This clone was counted once. The gene calls are TRBV5-1 and TRBJ2-5; 11 bases are a match to TRBD1. With V trimmed by 4 bases and J by 3 bases, 5 bases remained unmatched. The CDR3 is 15 amino acids. Germline values: CDR1 SGHRS, CDR2 YFSETQ. The CDR3 coding sequence is TGCGCCAGCAGCCGAGCGGGACAGGGGGAAGAGACCCAGTACTTC. It translates to CASSRAGQGEETQYF.

The rearrangement joins TRBV6-5 to TRBJ1-3, with D possibly being TRBD1 (6 bases). This CDR3 spans 16 amino acids. The germline V and J ends were trimmed by 0 bases and 4 bases, with 13 bases remaining between them. Germline V CDR1 and CDR2: MNHEY, SVGAGI. CDR3 amino acids: CASSYSSAGVGNTIYF. In DNA, the CDR3 is TGTGCCAGCAGTTACTCGTCGGCAGGGGTAGGAAACACCATATATTTT.

The rearrangement joins TRBV4-1 to TRBJ1-2; 8 nucleotides align to TRBD1. This CDR3 comprises 15 residues. Trimming removed 3 bases from V and 8 bases from J; junction bases left unmatched: 11. CDR1 and CDR2 (germline): MGHRA, YSYEKL. The DNA for the CDR3 is TGCGCCAGCAGCCACATACAACCTGGACAGGGCGGCTACACCTTC. It is translated as CASSHIQPGQGGYTF.

A single count supports this clone. The J gene is TRBJ1-1, the V gene TRBV2; TRBD1 aligns across 9 bases. This CDR3 is 17 amino acids long. The germline gives CDR1 SNHLY, CDR2 FYNNEI. V shed 4 bases, J shed 5 bases, and the junction held 14 bases outside the gene matches. The chain's CDR3 is CASSGGTGNPEGTEAFF. The CDR3 nucleotides read TGTGCCAGCAGTGGCGGGACAGGGAACCCAGAAGGGACTGAAGCTTTCTTT.

The chain couples TRBV7-2 to TRBJ2-7, with TRBD2 identical over 10 bases. The CDR3 length is 15 residues. The trim removed 5 bases at V and 6 bases at J, leaving 10 bases unmatched. Germline CDR1 and CDR2: SGHTA and FQGNSA. This CDR3 is CASSPAGGPFREQYF. The CDR3, as DNA: TGTGCCAGCAGCCCAGCGGGGGGGCCGTTTCGCGAGCAGTACTTC.

This clone is a singleton in its sample. The chain uses TRBV30 and TRBJ2-3; 12 bases are a match to TRBD2. The CDR3 consists of 16 residues. CDR1 and CDR2 from the germline V gene are GTSNPN and SVGIG (reference sequence). Trimming at V came to 2 bases and at J to 0 bases, leaving 3 bases not matched to a gene. The DNA for the CDR3 is TGTGCCTGGAGTTTGGGACTAGCGGGTAGCACAGATACGCAGTATTTT. It translates to CAWSLGLAGSTDTQYF.

DNA of the CDR3: TGTGCCAGCAGTCAGACAAGGTGGAACACTGAAGCTTTCTTT. Protein sequence: CASSQTRWNTEAFF. V is TRBV6-1 and J is TRBJ1-1; D remains ambiguous. CDR3 length equals 14 residues. Trimming cost V 5 bases and J 1 base, with 11 bases left between them. Germline values: CDR1 MNHNS, CDR2 SASEGT.

V gene TRBV28 combines with J gene TRBJ2-7, with D possibly TRBD2 on 6 matching bases. This CDR3 contains 12 residues. V was shortened by 7 bases and J by 3 bases, with 10 bases between the two germline ends. The germline V gene has CDR1 MDHEN and CDR2 SYDVKM. In DNA, the CDR3 is TGTGCCAGCAAGGCGGGGTACTACGAGCAGTACTTC. Translation gives CASKAGYYEQYF.

The V gene is TRBV5-6, the J gene TRBJ2-5, with 11 bases lining up with TRBD2. The junction had 3 bases not matched to a gene; V was cut back by 2 bases and J by 0 bases. CDR3 length: 16 amino acids. Per the germline V gene, CDR1 is SGHDT and CDR2 is YYEEEE. The CDR3 sequence is CASSFRLAGYQETQYF. DNA for the CDR3: TGTGCCAGCAGCTTCCGACTAGCGGGGTACCAAGAGACCCAGTACTTC.

The rearrangement uses TRBV6-1 and TRBJ1-1, with D tentatively TRBD1 (6 bases). Germline V lookup: CDR1 MNHNS, CDR2 SASEGT. The CDR3 is 14 amino acids. V shed 8 bases and J shed 4 bases, with 17 bases lying between them. CDR3 residues: CASSIGPGVTEAFF. The CDR3 region has the DNA TGTGCCAGCTCCATAGGGCCAGGGGTCACTGAAGCTTTCTTT.

This clone was counted once. The chain uses TRBV30 and TRBJ2-7; a weak D match, TRBD2 (5 bases). Deletions cut 4 bases from V and 7 bases from J, with 17 bases between. The CDR3 extends over 13 amino acids. Germline-derived CDR1 and CDR2 are GTSNPN and SVGIG (reference sequence). CDR3 loop: CAWNSISVGEQYF. CDR3 nucleotides: TGTGCCTGGAATTCTATTAGCGTCGGGGAGCAGTACTTC. Together with reference TRBV30 and TRBJ2-7, the CDR3 gives the full variable domain: SQTIHQWPATLVQPVGSPLSLECTVEGTSNPNLYWYRQAAGRGLQLLFYSVGIGQISSEVPQNLSASRPQDRQFILSSKKLLLSDSGFYLCAWNSISVGEQYFGPGTRLTVT.

The CDR3 sequence: CASAWTGLQYEQYF. The CDR3 DNA sequence: TGTGCCAGCGCATGGACAGGGCTACAATACGAGCAGTACTTC. This chain uses TRBV2 with TRBJ2-7; 8 bases line up with TRBD1. V shed 8 bases and J 4 bases; nucleotides not matched to a gene: 10. The CDR3 is made up of 14 amino acids. The germline gives CDR1 SNHLY, CDR2 FYNNEI.